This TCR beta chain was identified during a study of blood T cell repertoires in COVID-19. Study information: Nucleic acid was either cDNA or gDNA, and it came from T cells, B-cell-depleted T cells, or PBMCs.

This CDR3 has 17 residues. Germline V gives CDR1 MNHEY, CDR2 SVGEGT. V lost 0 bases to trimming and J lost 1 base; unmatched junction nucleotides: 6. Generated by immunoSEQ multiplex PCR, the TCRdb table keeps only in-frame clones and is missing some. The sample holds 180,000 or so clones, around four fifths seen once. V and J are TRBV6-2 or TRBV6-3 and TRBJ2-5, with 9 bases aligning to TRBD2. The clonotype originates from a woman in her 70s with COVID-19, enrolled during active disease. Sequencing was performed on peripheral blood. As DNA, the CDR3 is TGTGCCAGCAGTTACTCAAGGCTAGCGGGGACCCAAGAGACCCAGTACTTC. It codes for CASSYSRLAGTQETQYF.